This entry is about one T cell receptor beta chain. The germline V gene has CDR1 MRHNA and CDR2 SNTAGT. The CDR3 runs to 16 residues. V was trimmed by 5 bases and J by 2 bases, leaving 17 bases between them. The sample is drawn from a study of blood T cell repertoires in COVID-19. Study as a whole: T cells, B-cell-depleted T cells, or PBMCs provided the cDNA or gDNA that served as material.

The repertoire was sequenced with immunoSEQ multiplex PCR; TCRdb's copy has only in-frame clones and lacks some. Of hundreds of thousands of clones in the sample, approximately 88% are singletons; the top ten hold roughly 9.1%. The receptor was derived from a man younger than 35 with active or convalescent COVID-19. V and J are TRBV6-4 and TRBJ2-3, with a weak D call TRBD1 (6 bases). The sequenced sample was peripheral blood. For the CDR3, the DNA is TGTGCCAGCAGTCCTGGGGGCCTATTAACCACAGATACGCAGTATTTT. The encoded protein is CASSPGGLLTTDTQYF.